This TCR beta chain was identified in a study of CD8 T cells in ankylosing spondylitis. Study findings and constraints: Characteristic, it appeared, of ankylosing spondylitis blood was a TCR beta motif of about eight highly homologous variants. A subset of motif variants has previously been described in the synovial fluid and blood of reactive arthritis.

This clonotype has at least ten counts. The target antigen is unknown. It was by quantitative 5'-RACE with molecular barcodes that TCR beta libraries were made. One entry per CDR3 protein, called by TCRdb with MiXCR from the 5' RACE reads. This sample has more than 100,000 distinct CDR3 sequences, with about an eighth found just once. V trimming: 1 base; J trimming: 4 bases; junction bases outside the gene matches: 10. CDR3 length equals 16 residues. Per germline, CDR1 KGHSH and CDR2 LQKENI. The material sequenced was blood, either unsorted or a sorted T cell fraction (not recorded which). The clonotype was recovered from a female donor with ankylosing spondylitis or in good health (not recorded which). V gene TRBV18 combines with J gene TRBJ2-7, with 7 bases fitting TRBD1. CDR3 loop: CASSPLVETGKYEQYF. The CDR3 DNA reads TGTGCCAGCTCACCACTGGTGGAGACAGGGAAGTACGAGCAGTACTTC. Full variable domain (missing parts from reference TRBV18 and TRBJ2-7): NAGVMQNPRHLVRRRGQEARLRCSPMKGHSHVYWYRQLPEEGLKFMVYLQKENIIDESGMPKERFSAEFPKEGPSILRIQQVVRGDSAAYFCASSPLVETGKYEQYFGPGTRLTVT.